What follows are 6 T cell receptor beta chains derived from one specimen sequenced in a study of OX40 agonist ivuxolimab in advanced cancers. Clones were sequenced by immunoSEQ multiplex PCR, and TCRdb holds only the in-frame ones, with some missing. The repertoire consists of around 60,000 clones, with 75% to 95% occurring once and the leading ten covering roughly 13%. Sequenced material: CD4+ or CD8+ T cells sorted from blood, taken in a trial of the OX40 agonist ivuxolimab. All receptors come from an adult with an advanced solid tumor such as melanoma, head and neck, liver or kidney cancer.

The rearrangement links TRBV4-3 to TRBJ2-1; maybe TRBD2 (6 bases). V dropped 0 bases and J dropped 5 bases, with 14 bases sitting between them. Germline V CDR1 and CDR2: LGHNA, YSLEER. This CDR3 has 16 residues. CDR3 protein: CASSQDPASANNEQFF. The CDR3 DNA sequence: TGCGCCAGCAGCCAAGATCCGGCTAGCGCGAACAATGAGCAGTTCTTC.

This sequence joins TRBV12-5 and TRBJ2-3, with a possible D match to TRBD2 (6 bases). Germline CDR1 is LGHNT and CDR2 is FRNRAP. V was pared by 6 bases and J by 4 bases, with 17 bases between. CDR3 length equals 15 residues. This CDR3 reads CASGPPGGSADTQYF. DNA for the CDR3: TGTGCTAGTGGACCCCCTGGGGGGAGCGCAGATACGCAGTATTTT.

The chain carries TRBV9 and TRBJ1-2; D gene uncertain. From germline, CDR1 is SGDLS and CDR2 YYNGEE. CDR3 length: 13 residues. V was pared by 5 bases and J by 6 bases, with 14 bases between. The CDR3 coding sequence is TGTGCCAGCAGTGCCGCACAAAGACATGGCTACACCTTC. Its protein product is CASSAAQRHGYTF. The whole variable domain, filled in from reference TRBV9 and TRBJ1-2, reads DSGVTQTPKHLITATGQRVTLRCSPRSGDLSVYWYQQSLDQGLQFLIQYYNGEERAKGNILERFSAQQFPDLHSELNLSSLELGDSALYFCASSAAQRHGYTFGSGTRLTVV.

The CDR3 region is CSVASGRVFGELFF. For the CDR3, the DNA is TGCAGCGTCGCCAGCGGGAGGGTTTTCGGGGAGCTGTTTTTT. The gene calls are TRBV29-1 and TRBJ2-2; 10 bases are a match to TRBD2. Germline CDR1 reads SQVTM; CDR2 reads ANQGSEA. CDR3 size: 14 residues. The V and J ends lost 6 bases and 7 bases, in that order; junction bases with no gene match: 8.

The sample holds a few counts of this clone. The V call is TRBV4-2, the J call TRBJ1-2; no clear D gene. There are 18 residues in the CDR3. Germline lookup yields CDR1 LGHNA and CDR2 YNFKEQ. V lost 5 bases and J 6 bases, leaving 28 bases between the germline ends. CDR3 coding DNA: TGTGCCAGCAGCTTACACCGATTAAGACACCTGGCCCTGCATGGCTACACCTTC. This translates into CASSLHRLRHLALHGYTF.

The genes are TRBV7-9 and TRBJ2-1; D is uncertain. The V and J ends lost 5 bases and 5 bases respectively, with 13 bases between them. The CDR3 is 14 amino acids. CDR1 is SEHNR and CDR2 is FQNEAQ in the germline V gene (reference sequence). CDR3 sequence reads: CASSPVDVDNEQFF. The CDR3 DNA is TGTGCCAGCAGCCCTGTGGACGTTGACAATGAGCAGTTCTTC.